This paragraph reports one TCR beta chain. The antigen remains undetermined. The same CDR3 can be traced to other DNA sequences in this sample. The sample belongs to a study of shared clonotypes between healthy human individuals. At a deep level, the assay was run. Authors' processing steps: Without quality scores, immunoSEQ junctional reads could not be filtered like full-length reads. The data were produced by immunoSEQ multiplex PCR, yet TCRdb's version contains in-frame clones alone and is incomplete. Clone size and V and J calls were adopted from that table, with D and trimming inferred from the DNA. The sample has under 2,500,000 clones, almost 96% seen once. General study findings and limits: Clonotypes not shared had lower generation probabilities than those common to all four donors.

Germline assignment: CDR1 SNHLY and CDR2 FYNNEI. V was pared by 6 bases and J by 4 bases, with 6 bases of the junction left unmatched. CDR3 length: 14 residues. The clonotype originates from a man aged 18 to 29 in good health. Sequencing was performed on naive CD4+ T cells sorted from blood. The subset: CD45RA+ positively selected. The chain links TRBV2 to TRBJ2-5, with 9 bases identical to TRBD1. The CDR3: CASSVQGARETQYF. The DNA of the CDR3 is TGTGCCAGCAGCGTACAGGGGGCCAGAGAGACCCAGTACTTC.